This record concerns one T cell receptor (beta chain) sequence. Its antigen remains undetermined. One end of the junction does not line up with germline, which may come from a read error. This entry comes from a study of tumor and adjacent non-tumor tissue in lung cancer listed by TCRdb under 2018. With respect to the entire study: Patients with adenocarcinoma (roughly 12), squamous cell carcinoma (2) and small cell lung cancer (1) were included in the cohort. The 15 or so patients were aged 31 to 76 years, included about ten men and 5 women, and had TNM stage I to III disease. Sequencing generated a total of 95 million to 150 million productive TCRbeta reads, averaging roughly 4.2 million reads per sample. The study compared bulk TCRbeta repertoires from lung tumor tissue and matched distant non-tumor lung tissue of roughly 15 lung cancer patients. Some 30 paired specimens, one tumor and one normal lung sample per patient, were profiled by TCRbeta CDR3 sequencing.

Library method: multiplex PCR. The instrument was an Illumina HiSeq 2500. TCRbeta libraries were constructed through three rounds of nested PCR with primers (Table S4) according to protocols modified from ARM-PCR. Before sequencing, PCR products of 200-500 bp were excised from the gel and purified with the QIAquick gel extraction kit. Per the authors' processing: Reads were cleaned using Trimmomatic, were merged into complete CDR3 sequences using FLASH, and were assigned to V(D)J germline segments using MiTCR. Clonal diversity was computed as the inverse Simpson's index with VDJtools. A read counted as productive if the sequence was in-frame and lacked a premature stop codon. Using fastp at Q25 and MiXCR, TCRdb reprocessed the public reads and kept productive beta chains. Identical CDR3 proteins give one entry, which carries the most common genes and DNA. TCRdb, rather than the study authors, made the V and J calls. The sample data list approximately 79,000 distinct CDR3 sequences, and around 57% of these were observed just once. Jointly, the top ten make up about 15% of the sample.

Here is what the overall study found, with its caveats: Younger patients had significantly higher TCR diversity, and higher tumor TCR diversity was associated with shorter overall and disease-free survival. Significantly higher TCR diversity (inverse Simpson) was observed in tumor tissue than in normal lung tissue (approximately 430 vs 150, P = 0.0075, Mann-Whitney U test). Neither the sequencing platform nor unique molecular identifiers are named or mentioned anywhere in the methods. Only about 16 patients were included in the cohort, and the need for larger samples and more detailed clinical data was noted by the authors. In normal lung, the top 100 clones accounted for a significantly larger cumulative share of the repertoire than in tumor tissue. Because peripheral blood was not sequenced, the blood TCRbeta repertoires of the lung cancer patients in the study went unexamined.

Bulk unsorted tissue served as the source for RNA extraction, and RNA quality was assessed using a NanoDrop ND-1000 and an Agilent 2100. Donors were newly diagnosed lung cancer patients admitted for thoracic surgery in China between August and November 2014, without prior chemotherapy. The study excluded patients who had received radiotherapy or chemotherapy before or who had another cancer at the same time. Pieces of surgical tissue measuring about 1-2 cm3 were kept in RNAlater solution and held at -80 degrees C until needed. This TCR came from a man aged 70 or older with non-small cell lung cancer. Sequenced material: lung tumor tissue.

The CDR3 corresponds to CASSLVTARSYNVQFF. In nucleotides, the sequence is TGTGCCAGTAGCTTAGTTACCGCCCGCTCCTACAATGTGCAGTTCTTC. This sequence uses TRBV11-1 and TRBJ2-1; the D gene identity is not certain. The germline V gene (reference sequence) provides CDR1 SGHAT and CDR2 FQDESV. The CDR3 runs 16 amino acids, cysteine and phenylalanine included. Only the CDR3 part of the read is kept: 48 bases, read in frame from the first base.